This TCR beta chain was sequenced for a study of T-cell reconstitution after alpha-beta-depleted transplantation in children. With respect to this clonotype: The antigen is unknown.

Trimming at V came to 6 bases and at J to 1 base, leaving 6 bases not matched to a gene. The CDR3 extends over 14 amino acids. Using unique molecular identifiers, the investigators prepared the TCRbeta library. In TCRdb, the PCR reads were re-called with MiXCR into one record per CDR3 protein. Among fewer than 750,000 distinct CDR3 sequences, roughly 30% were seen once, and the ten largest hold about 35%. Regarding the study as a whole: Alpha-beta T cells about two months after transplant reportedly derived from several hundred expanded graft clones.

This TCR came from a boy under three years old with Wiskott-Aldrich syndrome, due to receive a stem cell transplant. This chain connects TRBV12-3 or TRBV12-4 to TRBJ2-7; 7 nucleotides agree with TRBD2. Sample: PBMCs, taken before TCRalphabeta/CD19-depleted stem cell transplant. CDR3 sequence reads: CASRPSGKSYEQYF. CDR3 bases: TGTGCCAGCAGACCGAGCGGGAAGTCCTACGAGCAGTACTTC.